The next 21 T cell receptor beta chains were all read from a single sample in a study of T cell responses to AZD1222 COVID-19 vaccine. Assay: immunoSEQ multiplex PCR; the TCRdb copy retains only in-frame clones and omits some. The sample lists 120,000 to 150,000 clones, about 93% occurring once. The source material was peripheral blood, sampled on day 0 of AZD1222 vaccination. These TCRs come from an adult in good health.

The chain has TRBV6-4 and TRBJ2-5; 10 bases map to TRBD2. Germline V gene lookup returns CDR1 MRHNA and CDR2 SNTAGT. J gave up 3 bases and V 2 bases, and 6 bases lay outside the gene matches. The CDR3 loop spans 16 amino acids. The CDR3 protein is CASSDDLAGVEETQYF. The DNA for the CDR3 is TGTGCCAGCAGTGACGATCTAGCGGGAGTGGAAGAGACCCAGTACTTC.

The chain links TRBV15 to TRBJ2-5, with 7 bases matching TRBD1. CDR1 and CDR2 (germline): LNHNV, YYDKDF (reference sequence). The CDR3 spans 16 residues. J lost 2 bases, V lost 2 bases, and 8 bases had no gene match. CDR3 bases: TGTGCCACCAGCAGACCTCGACAGGGTCGTCAAGAGACCCAGTACTTC. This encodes CATSRPRQGRQETQYF.

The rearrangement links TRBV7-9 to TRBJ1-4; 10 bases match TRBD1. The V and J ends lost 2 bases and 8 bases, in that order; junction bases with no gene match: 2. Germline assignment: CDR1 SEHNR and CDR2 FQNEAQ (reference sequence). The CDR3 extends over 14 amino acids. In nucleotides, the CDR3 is TGTGCCAGCAGCTTAAGGGACAGGGGCGAAAAACTGTTTTTT. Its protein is CASSLRDRGEKLFF.

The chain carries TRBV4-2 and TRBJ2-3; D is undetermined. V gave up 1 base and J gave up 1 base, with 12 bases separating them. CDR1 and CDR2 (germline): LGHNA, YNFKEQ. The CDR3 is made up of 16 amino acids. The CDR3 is CASSQVPRGGTDTQYF. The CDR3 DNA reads TGTGCCAGCAGCCAAGTTCCCCGCGGCGGCACAGATACGCAGTATTTT.

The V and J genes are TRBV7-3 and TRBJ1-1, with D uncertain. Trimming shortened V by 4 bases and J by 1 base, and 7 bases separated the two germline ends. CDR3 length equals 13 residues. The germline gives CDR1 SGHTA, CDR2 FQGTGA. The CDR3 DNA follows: TGTGCCAGCAGCTCCCATGGGAACACTGAAGCTTTCTTT. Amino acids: CASSSHGNTEAFF.

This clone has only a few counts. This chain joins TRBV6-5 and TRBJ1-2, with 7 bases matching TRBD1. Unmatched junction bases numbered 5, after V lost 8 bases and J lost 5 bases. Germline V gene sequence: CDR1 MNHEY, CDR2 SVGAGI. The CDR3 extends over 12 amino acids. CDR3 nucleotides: TGTGCCAGCCGCAGGGGGGAGTATGGCTACACCTTC. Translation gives CASRRGEYGYTF.

For the CDR3, the DNA is TGTGCCAGCAGCTTGGGGTCGGGACAAGAGACCCAGTACTTC. This codes for CASSLGSGQETQYF. The chain carries TRBV5-4 and TRBJ2-5, with D maybe TRBD2 (5 bases). The length of the CDR3 is 14 residues. With 0 bases removed from V and 2 bases from J, the gap between germline ends came to 8 bases. The germline V gene has CDR1 SGHNT and CDR2 YYREEE (reference sequence).

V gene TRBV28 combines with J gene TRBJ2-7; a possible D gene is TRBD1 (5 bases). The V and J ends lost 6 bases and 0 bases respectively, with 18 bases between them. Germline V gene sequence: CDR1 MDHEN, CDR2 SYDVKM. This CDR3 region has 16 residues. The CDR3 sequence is CASRPGLTAYSYEQYF. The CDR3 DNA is TGTGCCAGCAGACCAGGGTTGACAGCATACTCCTACGAGCAGTACTTC.

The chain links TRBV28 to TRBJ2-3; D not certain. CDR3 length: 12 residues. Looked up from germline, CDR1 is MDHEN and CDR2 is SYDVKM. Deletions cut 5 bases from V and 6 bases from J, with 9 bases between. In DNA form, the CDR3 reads TGTGCCAGCAGTCTACCGGTCGATACGCAGTATTTT. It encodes CASSLPVDTQYF. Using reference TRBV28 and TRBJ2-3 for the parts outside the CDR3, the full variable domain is DVKVTQSSRYLVKRTGEKVFLECVQDMDHENMFWYRQDPGLGLRLIYFSYDVKMKEKGDIPEGYSVSREKKERFSLILESASTNQTSMYLCASSLPVDTQYFGPGTRLTVL.

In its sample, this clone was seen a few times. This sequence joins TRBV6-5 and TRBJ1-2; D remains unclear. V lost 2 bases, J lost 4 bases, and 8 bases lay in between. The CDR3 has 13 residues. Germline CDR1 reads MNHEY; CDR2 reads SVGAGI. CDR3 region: CASSYETGYGYTF. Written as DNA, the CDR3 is TGTGCCAGCAGTTACGAAACTGGCTATGGCTACACCTTC.

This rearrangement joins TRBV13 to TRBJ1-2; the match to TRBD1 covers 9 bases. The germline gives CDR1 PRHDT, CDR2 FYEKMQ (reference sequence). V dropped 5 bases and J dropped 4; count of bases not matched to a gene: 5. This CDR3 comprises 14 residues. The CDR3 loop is CASSPGQGAYGYTF. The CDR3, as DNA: TGTGCCAGCAGCCCGGGACAGGGAGCCTATGGCTACACCTTC.

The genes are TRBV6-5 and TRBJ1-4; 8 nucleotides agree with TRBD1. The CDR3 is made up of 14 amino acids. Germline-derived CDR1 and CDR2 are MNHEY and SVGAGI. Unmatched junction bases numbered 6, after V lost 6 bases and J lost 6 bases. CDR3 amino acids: CASSRTGRDEKLFF. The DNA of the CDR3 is TGTGCCAGCAGCCGGACAGGGAGGGATGAAAAACTGTTTTTT.

CDR3 protein: CASSHGGEQFF. In nucleotides, the CDR3 is TGTGCCAGCAGCCACGGGGGTGAGCAGTTCTTC. The gene calls are TRBV3-1 (or the pseudogene TRBV3-2) and TRBJ2-1; D perhaps matches TRBD2 (6 bases). The V gene lost 3 bases and the J gene lost 9 bases, with 6 bases spanning the gap. This CDR3 spans 11 amino acids. Per germline, CDR1 LGHDT and CDR2 YNNKEL (reference sequence).

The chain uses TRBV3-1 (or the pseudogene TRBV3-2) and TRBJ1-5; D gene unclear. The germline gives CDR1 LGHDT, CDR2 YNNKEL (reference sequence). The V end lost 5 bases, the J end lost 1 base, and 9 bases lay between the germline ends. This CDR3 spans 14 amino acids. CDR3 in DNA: TGTGCCAGCAGCAGGCAGTGGAGCAATCAGCCCCAGCATTTT. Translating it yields CASSRQWSNQPQHF.

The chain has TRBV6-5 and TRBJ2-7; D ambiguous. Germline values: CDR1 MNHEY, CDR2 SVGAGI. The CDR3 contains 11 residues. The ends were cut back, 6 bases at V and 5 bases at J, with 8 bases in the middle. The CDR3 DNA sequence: TGTGCCAGCAGGCTCCGGGACGAGCAGTACTTC. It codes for CASRLRDEQYF.

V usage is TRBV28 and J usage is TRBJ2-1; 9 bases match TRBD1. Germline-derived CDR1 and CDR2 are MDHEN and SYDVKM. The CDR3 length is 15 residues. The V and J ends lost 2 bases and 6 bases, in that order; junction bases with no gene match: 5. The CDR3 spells CASSLDRGAGNEQFF. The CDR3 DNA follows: TGTGCCAGCAGTTTAGACAGGGGGGCGGGCAATGAGCAGTTCTTC.

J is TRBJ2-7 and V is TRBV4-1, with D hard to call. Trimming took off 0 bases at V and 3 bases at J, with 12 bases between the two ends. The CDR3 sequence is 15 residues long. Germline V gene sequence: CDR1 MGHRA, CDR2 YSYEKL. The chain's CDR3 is CASSQDGSSYYEQYF. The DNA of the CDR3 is TGCGCCAGCAGCCAAGATGGATCCAGCTACTACGAGCAGTACTTC.

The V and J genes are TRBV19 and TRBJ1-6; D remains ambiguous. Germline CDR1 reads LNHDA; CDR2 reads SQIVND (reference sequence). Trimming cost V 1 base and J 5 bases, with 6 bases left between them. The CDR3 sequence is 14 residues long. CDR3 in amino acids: CASSIGPHNSPLHF. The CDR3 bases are TGTGCCAGTAGTATAGGACCTCATAATTCACCCCTCCACTTT.

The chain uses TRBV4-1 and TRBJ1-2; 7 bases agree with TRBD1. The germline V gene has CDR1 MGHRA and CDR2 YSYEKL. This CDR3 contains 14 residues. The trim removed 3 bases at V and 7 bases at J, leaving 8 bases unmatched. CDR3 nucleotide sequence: TGCGCCAGCAGCCACGTGGGGACAGAGGGTGGCTACACCTTC. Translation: CASSHVGTEGGYTF.

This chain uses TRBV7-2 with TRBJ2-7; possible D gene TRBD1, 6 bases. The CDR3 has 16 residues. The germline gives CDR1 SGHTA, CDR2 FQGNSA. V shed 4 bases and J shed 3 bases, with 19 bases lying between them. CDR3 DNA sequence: TGTGCCAGCAGCTCCAGAATCGGTGGGGGCGGCTACGAGCAGTACTTC. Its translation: CASSSRIGGGGYEQYF. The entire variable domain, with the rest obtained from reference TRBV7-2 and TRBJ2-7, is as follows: GAGVSQSPSNKVTEKGKDVELRCDPISGHTALYWYRQSLGQGLEFLIYFQGNSAPDKSGLPSDRFSAERTGGSVSTLTIQRTQQEDSAVYLCASSSRIGGGGYEQYFGPGTRLTVT.

The CDR3 coding sequence is TGTGCCAGTACTCTGGGTCAGACCCAGTACTTC. This gives the protein CASTLGQTQYF. The V call is TRBV19, the J call TRBJ2-5; D unclear. Between the trimmed V and J ends, which lost 7 bases and 6 bases, there was a span of 9 bases. Germline values: CDR1 LNHDA, CDR2 SQIVND (reference sequence). CDR3 length equals 11 residues.